The table lists the clone carrying this TCR beta chain with many counts. What it binds is unknown. Germline V gene lookup returns CDR1 SGHRS and CDR2 YFSETQ. The CDR3 extends over 15 amino acids. V lost 0 bases and J lost 3, with 10 bases in between. The data originate from a study of T cells after yellow fever vaccination. In TCRdb, the 5' RACE reads were re-called with MiXCR into one record per CDR3 protein. The table records some 560,000 distinct CDR3 sequences, 17% of them present only once. Findings and limits, study-wide: The secondary response was weaker, and its peak arrived faster, on day 5 versus 15. Although most clonotypes did not, a small share appeared in both CD4 and CD8 compartments.

The rearrangement uses TRBV5-1 and TRBJ2-1; D possibly corresponds to TRBD1 (5 bases). The sequence came from a man younger than 35 who received the YFV17D yellow fever vaccine. The sequences come from PBMCs, collected about 5 days after the first yellow fever vaccination. The CDR3: CASSLDLRVYNEQFF. The CDR3 region has the DNA TGCGCCAGCAGCTTGGATCTCAGGGTCTACAATGAGCAGTTCTTC.